The sequence of this T cell receptor beta chain was determined in a study of blood T cell repertoires in COVID-19. Study-level information: Both acute and convalescent COVID-19 samples were obtained from the United States, Italy and Spain. The cDNA or gDNA used as material had been derived from T cells, B-cell-depleted T cells, or PBMCs.

Methods used by the authors: Amplification of reference gene primers was used by the study to estimate nucleated cell counts. Clones were sequenced by immunoSEQ multiplex PCR, and TCRdb holds only the in-frame ones, with some missing. V and J calls and clone size are given by that table; D and trimming were obtained from the DNA. The sample gives around 19,000 clones, around 87% of which show up once; 11% is in the top ten. Trimming cost V 9 bases and J 5 bases, with 17 bases left between them. Germline loops: CDR1 SGHKS, CDR2 YYEKEE (reference sequence). The CDR3 length is 13 residues. This TCR was recovered from a human donor in a cohort sampled during active COVID-19. V and J are TRBV5-5 and TRBJ2-5; weak D call: TRBD1 (6 bases). The source material was peripheral blood. CDR3 bases: TGTGCCACCCAAAAAGGGGGAGTGGAGACCCAGTACTTC. As protein: CATQKGGVETQYF.